The 7 T cell receptor beta chains presented below share a single source sample, sequenced in a study of blood T cell repertoires in COVID-19. Sequencing used immunoSEQ multiplex PCR; TCRdb keeps in-frame clones, though not all of them. The table lists roughly 260,000 clones, about 87% of them singletons. The sequencing sample was made of peripheral blood. All receptors derive from a middle-aged woman with acute or convalescent COVID-19.

This clone has a single count. V gene TRBV3-1 (or the pseudogene TRBV3-2) combines with J gene TRBJ2-1, with TRBD2 identical over 7 bases. The CDR3 runs 17 residues. The germline V gene encodes CDR1 LGHDT and CDR2 YNNKEL (reference sequence). V shed 4 bases and J 5 bases; nucleotides not matched to a gene: 14. CDR3: CASSPRERASGNNEQFF. CDR3 DNA sequence: TGTGCCAGCAGCCCCAGGGAACGGGCTAGCGGTAACAATGAGCAGTTCTTC.

This chain joins TRBV3-1 (or the pseudogene TRBV3-2) and TRBJ1-1; D might be TRBD1 (5 bases). The length of the CDR3 is 14 residues. Germline V gives CDR1 LGHDT, CDR2 YNNKEL (reference sequence). V lost 1 base and J 5 bases, leaving 11 bases between the germline ends. CDR3 amino acids: CASSQVQGGTEAFF. As DNA, the CDR3 is TGTGCCAGCAGCCAAGTGCAGGGTGGAACTGAAGCTTTCTTT.

This clone was seen a handful of times. This chain links TRBV6-6 with TRBJ1-2, with a tentative D call TRBD1 (6 bases). V lost 8 bases and J 4 bases, leaving 11 bases between the germline ends. The germline gives CDR1 MNHNY, CDR2 SVGAGI (reference sequence). This CDR3 has 12 residues. The CDR3: CASGQGSYGYTF. The CDR3 coding sequence is TGTGCCAGCGGGCAGGGGAGCTATGGCTACACCTTC.

The chain links TRBV5-1 to TRBJ1-4; TRBD1 agrees at 10 bases. Per the germline V gene, CDR1 is SGHRS and CDR2 is YFSETQ. This CDR3 is built from 17 residues. Trimming cost V 4 bases and J 8 bases; bases outside gene matches: 14. The CDR3, as DNA: TGCGCCAGCAGCCCGGAGGGACAGGGGAGGGGGAGCGAAAAACTGTTTTTT. Encoded protein: CASSPEGQGRGSEKLFF. Based on the CDR3 plus reference TRBV5-1 and TRBJ1-4, the full variable domain is KAGVTQTPRYLIKTRGQQVTLSCSPISGHRSVSWYQQTPGQGLQFLFEYFSETQRNKGNFPGRFSGRQFSNSRSEMNVSTLELGDSALYLCASSPEGQGRGSEKLFFGSGTQLSVL.

J is TRBJ1-3 and V is TRBV13; D not certain. Germline V gene lookup returns CDR1 PRHDT and CDR2 FYEKMQ (reference sequence). This CDR3 comprises 15 residues. The V end lost 5 bases, the J end lost 0 bases, and 11 bases lay between the germline ends. CDR3 bases: TGTGCCAGCAGCGAATGGCGGGACTCTGGAAACACCATATATTTT. Residues: CASSEWRDSGNTIYF.

V gene TRBV12-5 combines with J gene TRBJ1-2; 7 bases align to TRBD1. Germline CDR1 and CDR2: LGHNT and FRNRAP. CDR3 size: 15 residues. V lost 6 bases, J lost 8 bases, and 15 bases stayed unmatched. The DNA for the CDR3 is TGTGCTAGTGGCTATATGACAGGGTTAGGGGAGGGCTACACCTTC. Encoded protein: CASGYMTGLGEGYTF.

The chain has TRBV6-5 and TRBJ1-5; TRBD1 aligns across 9 bases. J lost 7 bases, V lost 6 bases, and 10 bases had no gene match. The CDR3 spans 15 residues. CDR1 and CDR2 from the germline V gene are MNHEY and SVGAGI. CDR3 nucleotides: TGTGCCAGCAGCGGGACAGGGCATTCCTGGCAGCCCCAGCATTTT. Translated, it gives CASSGTGHSWQPQHF.